This T cell receptor (beta chain) was recovered during a study of blood T cell repertoires in COVID-19 (dated by TCRdb to 2020 to 2022). Turning to the overall study: Samples covering the acute and convalescent phases of COVID-19 were provided by collaborators in the United States, Italy and Spain. A de-identified subject ID, COVID-19 status, age in years and sex were almost always included in the sample metadata. HLA class I and class II types, where available, came from metadata supplied by the sample provider rather than from assay-based typing. The repertoires were released in a freely available public database intended as a resource for research on the immune response to SARS-CoV-2. Subjects who had been exposed to COVID-19, were actively infected with it, or had recovered from it provided the deeply sampled blood TCRbeta repertoires that made up the dataset. The samples were drawn from the first 160 participants of the ongoing ImmuneRACE study and from 1,254 subjects provided by 6 global collaborators. The material from the prospective study consisted of cDNA or gDNA derived from T cells, B-cell-depleted T cells, or PBMCs.

Points on this clone: Its antigen is still unknown. The record has no base qualities; no much larger clone is one base away.

Beyond this particular receptor, the publication reports: The quantity of clinical and demographic metadata differed by source and by participant and was supplied without curation.

Collaborating institutions collected whole blood in K2EDTA tubes following their own protocols. For TCRbeta analysis, collaborators shipped samples as frozen whole blood, isolated PBMCs, or DNA extracted from either of those sample types. TCRbeta CDR3 regions were amplified from genomic DNA using the immunoSEQ Assay, a bias-controlled multiplex PCR. Per the original workflow: Within the assay, amplification of reference gene primers was used to estimate how many nucleated cells each sample contained. To quantify the absolute abundance of each unique TCRbeta CDR3 rearrangement, sequence reads were collapsed and filtered. Productive Simpson clonality was computed per sample as the square root of Simpson's diversity index over productive rearrangements. Drawn from immuneACCESS, this table holds only the in-frame rearrangements with V and J called that TCRdb kept. Clones are partly lost; checked studies trace under half to an unresolved V gene and leave the rest unexplained. The V and J calls and clone size were taken over from that table, and D and trimming were inferred from the DNA. For this sample the table gives about 340,000 clones, of which around 80% were detected only once. 2.5% to 3.5% of the sample is held by the ten biggest clonotypes.

This clonotype was obtained from a man aged 25-40 years with active or convalescent COVID-19. Sequenced input: peripheral blood.

The bases read TGTGCCAGCGGCCGAGCGGGACGCTCCTACGAGCAGTACTTC. It specifies CASGRAGRSYEQYF. The V and J genes are TRBV28 and TRBJ2-7; 7 central bases correspond to TRBD2. In the germline V gene, CDR1 corresponds to MDHEN and CDR2 to SYDVKM. Unmatched junction bases come to 7, with V trimmed by 8 bases and J by 0 bases. There are 14 amino acids in the CDR3, from cysteine to phenylalanine inclusive. The sequence is cut down to CDR3 DNA, 42 bases in frame from base 1.